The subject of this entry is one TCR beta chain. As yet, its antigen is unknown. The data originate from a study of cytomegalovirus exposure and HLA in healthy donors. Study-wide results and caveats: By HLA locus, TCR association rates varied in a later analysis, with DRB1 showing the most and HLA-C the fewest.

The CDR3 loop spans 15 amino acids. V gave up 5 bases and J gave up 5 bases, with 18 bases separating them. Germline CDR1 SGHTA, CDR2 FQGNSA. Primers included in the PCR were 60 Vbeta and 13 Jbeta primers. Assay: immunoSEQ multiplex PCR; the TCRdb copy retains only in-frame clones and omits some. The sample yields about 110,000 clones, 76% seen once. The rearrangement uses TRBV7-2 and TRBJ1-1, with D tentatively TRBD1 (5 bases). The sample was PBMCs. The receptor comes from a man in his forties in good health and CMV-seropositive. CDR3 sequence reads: CASSPTLRAGTEAFF. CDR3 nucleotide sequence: TGTGCCAGCAGCCCCACACTACGCGCAGGGACTGAAGCTTTCTTT. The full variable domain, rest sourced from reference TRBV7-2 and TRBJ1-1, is GAGVSQSPSNKVTEKGKDVELRCDPISGHTALYWYRQSLGQGLEFLIYFQGNSAPDKSGLPSDRFSAERTGGSVSTLTIQRTQQEDSAVYLCASSPTLRAGTEAFFGQGTRLTVV.